The next 30 T cell receptor beta chains were all read from a single sample in a study of CD8+CD57+ T cells in acquired aplastic anemia listed by TCRdb under 2018. Sequenced on an Illumina HiSeq 2000. Genomic DNA served as template for TCR beta VDJ combination and CDR3 sequence profiling. The raw public data were reprocessed by TCRdb itself: fastp quality trimming at Q25, MiXCR clonotype calling, in-frame beta chains only. Identical CDR3 proteins give one entry, which carries the most common genes and DNA. The table for this sample lists roughly 420,000 distinct CDR3 sequences; 65% to 80% of them were counted only once. The ten largest clones capture 3% to 4.5% of the sample. The sample consisted of sorted CD4+, CD8+, or CD8+CD57+ T cells (not recorded which) from PBMCs. The receptors come from a human donor in good health, serving as a control.

The gene calls are TRBV12-3 or TRBV12-4 and TRBJ1-1; 8 nucleotides agree with TRBD1. V shed 6 bases, J shed 3 bases, and the junction held 9 bases outside the gene matches. The CDR3 has 15 residues. The CDR3, as DNA: TGTGCCAGCAGCCCGACAGGGGTAATAGACACTGAAGCTTTCTTT. Protein: CASSPTGVIDTEAFF.

This clonotype was seen repeatedly, ten times or more. The chain combines TRBV6-1 with TRBJ1-2; no clear D. CDR3 length equals 11 residues. Looked up from germline, CDR1 is MNHNS and CDR2 is SASEGT. Trimming took 2 bases from V and 5 from J, leaving 3 bases between them. The chain's CDR3 is CASSELYGYTF. In DNA form, the CDR3 reads TGTGCCAGCAGTGAACTATATGGCTACACCTTC.

At least ten counts were recorded for this clonotype. The chain employs TRBV18 and TRBJ1-4; the D is unclear. The CDR3 is 12 residues long. V lost 4 bases and J lost 4, with 4 bases in between. CDR1 and CDR2 (germline): KGHSH, LQKENI. Here the CDR3 reads CASSQLNEKLFF. CDR3 sequence (DNA): TGTGCCAGCTCACAGCTTAATGAAAAACTGTTTTTT.

The chain is built from TRBV20-1 and TRBJ2-3; maybe TRBD1 (5 bases). Trimming removed 0 bases at V and 7 bases at J, with 17 bases between. This CDR3 has 15 residues. In germline, CDR1 is DFQATT, CDR2 SNEGSKA (reference sequence). The CDR3 nucleotides read TGCAGTGCTAGAGACGTACAGGCCGCCATAAATACGCAGTATTTT. Protein sequence: CSARDVQAAINTQYF.

This clonotype was found many times. The chain couples TRBV12-3 or TRBV12-4 to TRBJ2-7; D is possibly TRBD2 (8 bases). CDR3 length equals 14 residues. The V end lost 6 bases, the J end lost 3 bases, and 15 bases lay between the germline ends. The CDR3 reads CASSRGGQYYEQYF. CDR3 DNA: TGTGCCAGCAGCCGGGGGGGACAGTACTACGAGCAGTACTTC.

This chain links TRBV9 with TRBJ2-5; D may correspond to TRBD1 or TRBD2 (5 bases each). This CDR3 is 16 amino acids long. Germline loops: CDR1 SGDLS, CDR2 YYNGEE. Trimming left V 0 bases short and J 5 bases short, with 17 bases between. The CDR3 spells CASSVGGQGVTETQYF. The DNA for the CDR3 is TGTGCCAGCAGCGTAGGCGGGCAGGGAGTGACGGAGACCCAGTACTTC.

This clonotype was recorded only once. Here the CDR3 DNA reads TGTGCCAGCAGCGCAGAAGCGGGTTCCAAAGAGACCCATTTT. Translated, it gives CASSAEAGSKETHF. The rearrangement links TRBV7-6 to TRBJ1-5; D is ambiguous. Trimming cost V 5 bases and J 16 bases, with 24 bases left between them. This CDR3 has 14 amino acids. The germline CDR1 and CDR2 sequences are SGHVS and FNYEAQ.

Remarks on this clonotype: It is unclear where the CDR3 begins or ends on the DNA, so no DNA is shown, and the CDR3 is as TCRdb lists it. The V gene is TRBV9, the J gene TRBJ2-2. In germline, CDR1 is SGDLS, CDR2 YYNGEE. The CDR3 spans 14 amino acids, including both terminal residues. The chain's CDR3 is CASSSRSGYTFGFF.

The rearrangement links TRBV24-1 to TRBJ2-6, with 8 bases aligning to TRBD1. With 4 bases clipped from V and 3 bases from J, the junction kept 4 bases outside the gene matches. The CDR3 has 16 amino acids. Germline CDR1 reads KGHDR; CDR2 reads SFDVKD. CDR3 loop: CATSDRTGFGANVLTF. The CDR3 bases are TGTGCCACCAGTGACCGGACAGGGTTTGGGGCCAACGTCCTGACTTTC.

The V call is TRBV9, the J call TRBJ2-7; possible D gene TRBD1, 6 bases. V dropped 0 bases and J dropped 3 bases, with 10 bases sitting between them. The CDR3 runs to 14 residues. Germline-derived CDR1 and CDR2 are SGDLS and YYNGEE. CDR3 sequence reads: CASSVGQDSYEQYF. Here the CDR3 DNA reads TGTGCCAGCAGCGTAGGACAGGACAGCTACGAGCAGTACTTC.

This clonotype appeared a few times. As DNA, the CDR3 is TGTGCCAGTAGTATAGGTCAGGGGGCAAGTCAGCCCCAGCATTTT. Its translation is CASSIGQGASQPQHF. V is TRBV19 and J is TRBJ1-5; 8 nucleotides agree with TRBD1. Germline loops: CDR1 LNHDA, CDR2 SQIVND (reference sequence). V lost 1 base to trimming and J lost 6 bases; unmatched junction nucleotides: 5. This CDR3 spans 15 amino acids.

As for this clonotype: Its ends do not fully match the called genes, so a read error is possible. The chain combines TRBV5-1 with TRBJ1-5; D unresolved. From germline, CDR1 is SGHRS and CDR2 YFSETQ. The length of the CDR3 is 15 residues. CDR3 bases: TGTGCCAGCAGCTTGACCACGGGAGTCTCCCAGCCCCAGCATTTT. This sequence encodes CASSLTTGVSQPQHF.

This clonotype was seen repeatedly, ten times or more. The chain uses TRBV28 and TRBJ1-2, with D perhaps TRBD1 (6 bases). CDR1 MDHEN and CDR2 SYDVKM come from the germline V gene. Trimming removed 4 bases from V and 0 bases from J, with 12 bases in between. This CDR3 comprises 15 residues. The DNA of the CDR3 is TGTGCCAGCAGTTGGGGGGCCGGAGCTAACTATGGCTACACCTTC. Amino acid sequence: CASSWGAGANYGYTF.

The chain links TRBV4-3 to TRBJ1-6, with a tentative D call TRBD1 (5 bases). CDR1 and CDR2 (germline): LGHNA, YSLEER. The CDR3 totals 17 residues. The V end was cut by 0 bases, the J end by 2 bases, with 11 bases between. CDR3 in amino acids: CASSQEQERTYNSPLHF. The CDR3 nucleotides read TGCGCCAGCAGCCAAGAACAGGAACGGACCTATAATTCACCCCTCCACTTT.

Many counts were recorded for this clonotype. The CDR3 DNA is TGTGCCAGCAGCCAAGGAGGGGAGACCCAGTACTTC. Translation gives CASSQGGETQYF. V and J are TRBV14 and TRBJ2-5, with D perhaps TRBD2 (5 bases). Germline V gene sequence: CDR1 SGHDN, CDR2 FVKESK. V dropped 1 base and J dropped 5 bases, with 5 bases sitting between them. The CDR3 covers 12 residues.

This clonotype was counted ten times or more. The J gene is TRBJ2-7, the V gene TRBV6-6; 8 bases line up with TRBD2. CDR3 length equals 16 residues. V was pared by 5 bases and J by 2 bases, with 11 bases of the junction left unmatched. Germline CDR1 reads MNHNY; CDR2 reads SVGAGI (reference sequence). CDR3 residues: CASSPRGGLVAYEQYF. DNA for the CDR3: TGTGCCAGCAGTCCCCGGGGGGGGTTGGTAGCCTACGAGCAGTACTTC.

This chain connects TRBV7-9 to TRBJ1-1; tentatively, D is TRBD1 (6 bases). The CDR3 totals 15 residues. In germline, CDR1 is SEHNR, CDR2 FQNEAQ (reference sequence). V was cut by 5 bases and J by 1 base, with 14 bases left in between. CDR3 sequence (DNA): TGTGCCAGCAGCCTTCAGGACAGCGGGAACACTGAAGCTTTCTTT. Its translation is CASSLQDSGNTEAFF.

Comments on this clonotype: The CDR3 end shows no conserved phenylalanine or tryptophan, and so a read error is likely. Because the CDR3's place on the DNA is in doubt, the DNA is left out and the CDR3 is given as listed by TCRdb. The rearrangement links TRBV7-2 to TRBJ1-1; the table's D call TRBD1 went unverified against the DNA. Per the germline V gene, CDR1 is SGHTA and CDR2 is FQGNSA. The CDR3 is 13 residues long, counting both termini. The CDR3 spells CASSLSGQSTDTL.

This rearrangement joins TRBV12-3 or TRBV12-4 to TRBJ1-4; D is unclear. This CDR3 spans 14 amino acids. Trimming shortened V by 6 bases and J by 5 bases, and 13 bases separated the two germline ends. The CDR3 is CASSKTRLNEKLFF. Written as DNA, the CDR3 is TGTGCCAGCAGCAAAACGCGTCTCAATGAAAAACTGTTTTTT.

This clonotype came up a few times. The rearrangement links TRBV6-2 or TRBV6-3 to TRBJ2-3; no reliable D call. Germline V gives CDR1 MNHEY, CDR2 SVGEGT. Between the trimmed V and J ends, which lost 5 bases and 1 base, there was a span of 16 bases. CDR3 length: 16 amino acids. The CDR3 DNA reads as TGTGCCAGCAGTCCCCCCGCCAGCTTGGGCACAGATACGCAGTATTTT. Its translation: CASSPPASLGTDTQYF.

This clonotype was counted at least ten times. Here the CDR3 DNA reads TGTGCCAGCAGTGAACAGGTGGGAGTTCAGCCCCAGCATTTT. It translates to CASSEQVGVQPQHF. The chain links TRBV6-1 to TRBJ1-5; no definite D call. The germline V gene has CDR1 MNHNS and CDR2 SASEGT. The CDR3 runs to 14 residues. The V end lost 2 bases, the J end lost 6 bases, and 11 bases lay between the germline ends.

For this clonotype: One end of the junction does not line up with germline, which may come from a read error. V is TRBV5-6 and J is TRBJ1-6; D may be TRBD1 (5 bases). The CDR3 totals 15 residues. Germline V gives CDR1 SGHDT, CDR2 YYEEEE. The CDR3 region has the DNA TGTGCCAGTAGCTCCGGGACGAGGGGAAATTCACCCCTCCACTTT. Amino acid sequence: CASSSGTRGNSPLHF.

This clonotype was seen a single time. Here the CDR3 omits its conserved ending phenylalanine or tryptophan, so a read error is the likely source. Because the CDR3's place on the DNA is in doubt, the DNA is left out and the CDR3 is given as listed by TCRdb. This chain joins TRBV2 and TRBJ1-5. Per germline, CDR1 SNHLY and CDR2 FYNNEI. The CDR3 is 15 amino acids in total, end residues counted. The CDR3 here is CASSRIQGGYTFGSG.

With respect to this clonotype: At one of its ends the junction is not consistent with the germline gene, which may arise from a read error. DNA of the CDR3: TGCGGCGTTGAAGACGGGTCGGGTAGGGAGCAGTACTTC. Translated, it gives CGVEDGSGREQYF. The rearrangement joins TRBV29-1 to TRBJ2-7; D is ambiguous. This CDR3 region has 13 residues. CDR1 is SQVTM, CDR2 ANQGSEA, per germline.

The chain uses TRBV10-3 and TRBJ2-7; D ambiguous. Germline CDR1 reads ENHRY; CDR2 reads SYGVKD. CDR3 length equals 17 residues. Trimming took off 2 bases at V and 4 bases at J, with 21 bases between the two ends. This CDR3 reads CAISEGKRLSPLYEQYF. CDR3 sequence (DNA): TGTGCCATCAGTGAGGGGAAACGTTTGTCCCCGCTTTACGAGCAGTACTTC.

V is TRBV6-5 and J is TRBJ1-6, with D uncertain. Germline CDR1 and CDR2: MNHEY and SVGAGI. The CDR3 extends over 14 amino acids. V was trimmed by 6 bases and J by 18 bases, leaving 24 bases between them. The CDR3 nucleotides are TGTGCCAGCAGCTACGACACCTATAATTCACCAGCCCACTTT. Translating gives CASSYDTYNSPAHF.

In the case of this clonotype: Germline and junction disagree at one end, which may indicate a read error. The rearrangement links TRBV5-1 to TRBJ2-1; D is undetermined. Germline lookup yields CDR1 SGHRS and CDR2 YFSETQ. This CDR3 contains 18 residues. This chain's CDR3 is CASSLGMGQSTSYNKQFF. DNA for the CDR3: TGCGCCAGCAGCTTGGGGATGGGTCAGTCGACCTCCTACAATAAGCAGTTCTTC.

The gene calls are TRBV20-1 and TRBJ1-1; D not certain. This CDR3 region has 13 residues. Trimming took 7 bases from V and 6 from J, leaving 18 bases between them. The V gene's germline CDR1 is DFQATT and CDR2 SNEGSKA (reference sequence). Written as DNA, the CDR3 is TGCAGTGTCGACGGGAAGACTAAAGCTGAAGCTTTCTTT. Translating it yields CSVDGKTKAEAFF.

Points on this clonotype: In this CDR3 the conserved last residue, phenylalanine or tryptophan, is missing, so a read error is likely. The chain uses TRBV7-9 and TRBJ2-1, with a possible D match to TRBD2 (5 bases). The CDR3 has 13 residues. Germline loops: CDR1 SEHNR, CDR2 FQNEAQ (reference sequence). V gave up 5 bases and J gave up 13 bases, with 18 bases separating them. For the CDR3, the DNA is TGTGCCAGCAGCCCAGCTCGGGGTTCTAACCAGTTCTAC. Translation gives CASSPARGSNQFY.

The V and J genes are TRBV4-3 and TRBJ1-6; D is unresolved. The V end lost 0 bases, the J end lost 8 bases, and 14 bases lay between the germline ends. Germline-derived CDR1 and CDR2 are LGHNA and YSLEER. CDR3 length: 16 residues. In DNA, the CDR3 is TGCGCCAGCAGCCAAGATGTGACCCTCTTGGATTCACCCCTCCACTTT. Amino acids: CASSQDVTLLDSPLHF.